A selection of T cell receptor beta chains follows, all from one sample in a study of regulatory T cells in long-lasting Graves disease. One entry per CDR3 protein results from TCRdb running MiXCR on the multiplex PCR reads. Counted here are roughly 320,000 distinct CDR3 sequences, 16% occurring once; the ten biggest clones make up around 27%. This sample was also put to use in a study of T cells in Graves' hyperthyroidism and ophthalmopathy.

This specimen was peripheral blood mononuclear cells (PBMCs), taken at new diagnosis, from a patient treated with antithyroid drugs. Receptors originate from a man between 35 and 55 years old with Graves disease. Both conserved end residues are part of each CDR3. The D gene is left open where the match is weak. The size field is filled for only some rows; it gives once, few, many or a size class.

CDR3 length,D gene,J gene,V gene,clone size,CDR3 protein,CDR3 DNA
16,-,TRBJ2-2,TRBV6-2/TRBV6-3,many,CASSYIPVRNTGELFF,TGTGCCAGCAGTTACATCCCAGTCAGAAACACCGGGGAGCTGTTTTTT
14,-,TRBJ1-1,TRBV5-6,many,CASSLTGLVAEAFF,TGTGCCAGCAGTTTGACAGGCCTCGTCGCTGAAGCTTTCTTT
15,-,TRBJ1-5,TRBV16,few,CASSPGAFSNQPQHF,TGTGCCAGCAGCCCGGGGGCGTTTAGCAATCAGCCCCAGCATTTT
16,TRBD2,TRBJ2-3,TRBV7-2,many,CASSFSGTSGTDTQYF,TGTGCCAGCAGCTTCTCCGGGACTAGCGGCACAGATACGCAGTATTTT
15,-,TRBJ2-3,TRBV4-2,few,CASSQDGAGADTQYF,TGTGCCAGCAGCCAAGATGGCGCGGGCGCAGATACGCAGTATTTT
14,TRBD1,TRBJ2-5,TRBV7-9,many,CASSHRGPKETQYF,TGTGCCAGCAGCCACAGGGGTCCCAAAGAGACCCAGTACTTC
13,-,TRBJ1-2,TRBV10-3,many,CAITDRGGYGYTF,TGTGCCATCACCGATCGGGGTGGCTATGGCTACACCTTC
13,-,TRBJ1-1,TRBV28,many,CASKWGMNTEAFF,TGTGCCAGCAAGTGGGGGATGAACACTGAAGCTTTCTTT
15,-,TRBJ2-1,TRBV9,few,CASSVPTGGNNEQFF,TGTGCCAGCAGCGTCCCAACCGGGGGAAACAATGAGCAGTTCTTC
15,TRBD1,TRBJ2-2,TRBV5-1,-,CASSFGQGVPGELFF,TGCGCCAGCAGCTTCGGACAGGGGGTACCCGGGGAGCTGTTTTTT
17,TRBD1,TRBJ1-5,TRBV7-9,many,CASSRTDRGPYNQPQHF,TGTGCCAGCAGCCGTACCGACAGGGGACCTTACAATCAGCCCCAGCATTTT
15,-,TRBJ1-5,TRBV7-2,-,CASSLKFRPDQPQHF,TGTGCCAGCAGCTTAAAATTTCGACCCGATCAGCCCCAGCATTTT
16,-,TRBJ1-3,TRBV7-8,few,CASSPFQGSSGNTIYF,TGTGCCAGCAGCCCCTTTCAGGGTAGCTCTGGAAACACCATATATTTT
17,TRBD1,TRBJ2-5,TRBV30,many,CAWSVKRDREYQETQYF,TGTGCCTGGAGTGTAAAGCGGGACAGGGAGTACCAAGAGACCCAGTACTTC
19,-,TRBJ2-5,TRBV4-3,-,CASSQEELGRASEQETQYF,TGCGCCAGCAGCCAAGAGGAGTTGGGACGGGCCTCCGAGCAAGAGACCCAGTACTTC
11,-,TRBJ2-2,TRBV7-7,few,CASSQTGELFF,TGTGCTAGCAGCCAAACCGGGGAGCTGTTTTTT
15,TRBD2,TRBJ2-5,TRBV15,-,CATSRGGLASETQYF,TGTGCCACCAGCAGAGGCGGACTAGCCAGTGAGACCCAGTACTTC
12,-,TRBJ2-7,TRBV4-1,once,CASSQGGAEQYF,TGCGCCAGCAGCCAAGGAGGGGCCGAGCAGTACTTC
17,TRBD1,TRBJ2-5,TRBV24-1,few,CATSQHLGTGGRETQYF,TGTGCCACCAGTCAGCACCTTGGGACAGGGGGCCGTGAGACCCAGTACTTC
16,-,TRBJ2-1,TRBV6-1,many,CASRQTGTRGLESQFF,TGTGCCAGCAGACAGACCGGGACTAGGGGGCTCGAGTCGCAGTTCTTC
15,TRBD1,TRBJ2-3,TRBV6-2/TRBV6-3,-,CASRNRGGPTDTQYF,TGTGCCAGCAGGAACAGGGGTGGTCCCACAGATACGCAGTATTTT
13,-,TRBJ2-3,TRBV4-2,few,CASSQGVRDTQYF,TGTGCCAGCAGCCAAGGTGTCCGGGATACGCAGTATTTT
14,-,TRBJ1-4,TRBV11-2,few,CASSPGLKNEKLFF,TGTGCCAGCAGCCCAGGACTGAAGAATGAAAAACTGTTTTTT
17,TRBD1,TRBJ1-6,TRBV4-1,few,CASSQDRRTGSNSPLHF,TGCGCCAGCAGCCAAGATCGAAGGACAGGGTCTAATTCACCCCTCCACTTT
14,-,TRBJ2-7,TRBV3-1,many,CASSQASFSYEQYF,TGTGCCAGCAGCCAGGCGAGTTTCTCCTACGAGCAGTACTTC
13,-,TRBJ1-5,TRBV6-1,many,CASSEFGNQPQHF,TGTGCCAGCAGTGAATTTGGCAATCAGCCCCAGCATTTT
15,-,TRBJ1-5,TRBV12-3/TRBV12-4,-,CASSLDIYSNQPQHF,TGTGCCAGCAGTTTAGACATATATAGCAATCAGCCCCAGCATTTT
15,TRBD1,TRBJ1-5,TRBV2,-,CASSYRGIGNQPQHF,TGTGCCAGCAGTTACAGGGGAATCGGCAATCAGCCCCAGCATTTT
12,-,TRBJ2-3,TRBV6-2/TRBV6-3,many,CASSAEGDTQYF,TGTGCCAGCAGTGCTGAGGGGGATACGCAGTATTTT
17,TRBD2,TRBJ2-4,TRBV3-1,many,CASSQVSGGQAKNIQYF,TGTGCCAGCAGCCAAGTTAGCGGGGGTCAGGCCAAAAACATTCAGTACTTC
13,-,TRBJ1-1,TRBV5-1,many,CASSWGGDTEAFF,TGCGCCAGCAGCTGGGGTGGTGACACTGAAGCTTTCTTT
16,TRBD1,TRBJ2-7,TRBV4-1,many,CASSQGPDRISYEQYF,TGCGCCAGCAGCCAAGGTCCGGACAGGATCTCCTACGAGCAGTACTTC
11,-,TRBJ2-7,TRBV29-1,-,CSVGSGYEQYF,TGCAGCGTTGGTAGCGGCTACGAGCAGTACTTC
14,-,TRBJ1-1,TRBV19,-,CASRKRGCWVEAFF,TGTGCCAGTAGGAAAAGGGGGTGCTGGGTAGAAGCTTTCTTT
17,-,TRBJ2-1,TRBV4-1,many,CASSQWEGGDSYNEQFF,TGTGCCAGCAGCCAATGGGAAGGGGGGGACAGCTACAATGAGCAGTTCTTC
14,-,TRBJ2-3,TRBV28,many,CASSLFLGADTQYF,TGTGCCAGCAGTTTATTTTTAGGGGCAGATACGCAGTATTTT
16,-,TRBJ2-3,TRBV6-1,many,CASSDPQGTQPDTQYF,TGTGCCAGCAGCGATCCGCAGGGCACCCAACCAGATACGCAGTATTTT
15,-,TRBJ2-7,TRBV19,many,CASSRPGEPFYEQYF,TGTGCCAGTAGTAGGCCAGGGGAACCCTTCTACGAGCAGTACTTC
14,TRBD2,TRBJ2-2,TRBV7-9,-,CASSKGLAVGELFF,TGTGCCAGCAGCAAAGGACTAGCGGTCGGGGAGCTGTTTTTT
15,-,TRBJ2-7,TRBV20-1,many,CSARDSAGGAGEQYF,TGCAGTGCTAGAGATTCAGCGGGCGGGGCGGGCGAGCAGTACTTC